This is a list of T cell receptor beta chains from one sample in a study of shared clonotypes between healthy human individuals. Only in-frame clones appear in the TCRdb table, and some are missing; sequencing was by immunoSEQ multiplex PCR. The table shows over 2 million clones, with 85% to 95% occurring only once. The sequenced material came from naive CD8+ T cells sorted from blood. These TCRs come from a man aged 18 to 30 in good health. The CDR3 runs from the conserved cysteine through the conserved F or W. D genes are given only for firm matches. Rows give clone size only sometimes, using once, few, many, or a class for an expanded clone.

>TRBV4-1|TRBJ2-3|NA|NA
CASSRRLVGTDTQYF
TGCGCCAGCAGCCGCCGACTAGTGGGCACAGATACGCAGTATTTT
>TRBV27|TRBJ1-2|NA|once
CASWGAPNYGYTF
TGTGCCAGTTGGGGGGCCCCAAACTATGGCTACACCTTC
>TRBV27|TRBJ2-7|TRBD2|NA
CASSFRTSGGGAYEQYF
TGTGCCAGCAGTTTCAGAACTAGCGGAGGTGGAGCCTACGAGCAGTACTTC
>TRBV5-6|TRBJ2-2|TRBD1|once
CASSPEIQGDAGELFF
TGTGCCAGCAGCCCGGAGATACAGGGGGATGCCGGGGAGCTGTTTTTT
>TRBV7-6|TRBJ2-5|TRBD2|NA
CASSSPRLAGHPPEGAQYF
TGTGCCAGCAGCTCCCCAAGACTAGCGGGCCACCCGCCGGAGGGTGCCCAGTACTTC
>TRBV6-5|TRBJ2-2|NA|NA
CASSYSIAGTGELFF
TGTGCCAGCAGTTACTCGATCGCGGGCACCGGGGAGCTGTTTTTT
>TRBV19|TRBJ2-7|NA|NA
CASSDSGPYEQYF
TGTGCCAGTAGCGATAGCGGTCCGTACGAGCAGTACTTC
>TRBV13|TRBJ2-7|TRBD2|NA
CASSPGGLAGVSVEQYF
TGTGCCAGCAGCCCGGGGGGACTAGCGGGAGTCTCCGTCGAGCAGTACTTC
>TRBV19|TRBJ1-1|NA|NA
CASSIEGDTEAFF
TGTGCCAGTAGTATAGAGGGGGACACTGAAGCTTTCTTT
>TRBV7-2|TRBJ2-3|NA|NA
CASSGRWTDTQYF
TGTGCCAGCAGCGGCCGCTGGACAGATACGCAGTATTTT
>TRBV4-1|TRBJ1-5|NA|NA
CASSREGGGTFSNQPQHF
TGCGCCAGCAGCCGGGAGGGGGGAGGAACCTTTAGCAATCAGCCCCAGCATTTT
>TRBV5-6|TRBJ1-1|NA|NA
CASSYWVFLNEAFF
TGTGCCAGCAGCTATTGGGTGTTCCTGAATGAAGCTTTCTTT
>TRBV9|TRBJ2-7|TRBD1|NA
CASSALTGSSSYEQYF
TGTGCCAGCAGCGCGTTGACAGGGAGTTCAAGCTACGAGCAGTACTTC
>TRBV10-3|TRBJ2-2|TRBD2|NA
CAISEFLAGGYTGELFF
TGTGCCATCAGTGAGTTCCTAGCGGGAGGTTATACCGGGGAGCTGTTTTTT
>TRBV7-6|TRBJ2-7|NA|NA
CASSISSGSGGEQYF
TGTGCCAGCAGCATTAGTTCAGGGTCTGGTGGTGAGCAGTACTTC
>TRBV7-9|TRBJ2-7|NA|NA
CASSQPLGGPEEQYF
TGTGCCAGCAGCCAGCCCCTCGGGGGGCCAGAGGAGCAGTACTTC
>TRBV20-1|TRBJ2-7|TRBD2|NA
CSARLAYEQYF
TGCAGTGCCAGACTAGCGTACGAGCAGTACTTC
>TRBV6-5|TRBJ2-5|NA|NA
CASSYGRVGKQETQYF
TGTGCCAGCAGTTACGGGCGTGTGGGTAAACAAGAGACCCAGTACTTC
>TRBV13|TRBJ2-2|NA|NA
CASSFGRASTGELFF
TGTGCCAGCAGCTTCGGCAGGGCGAGCACCGGGGAGCTGTTTTTT
>TRBV5-1|TRBJ2-3|NA|once
CASSLVGGSTDTQYF
TGCGCCAGCAGCTTGGTTGGGGGGTCCACAGATACGCAGTATTTT
>TRBV19|TRBJ2-5|NA|NA
CASSINGEETQYF
TGTGCCAGTAGTATTAACGGGGAAGAGACCCAGTACTTC
>TRBV5-6|TRBJ2-7|TRBD2|NA
CASKSSGGASSYEQYF
TGTGCCAGCAAATCTAGCGGGGGGGCTTCCTCCTACGAGCAGTACTTC
>TRBV27|TRBJ2-7|NA|NA
CASSLSLGSPYEQYF
TGTGCCAGCAGTTTATCGCTGGGTTCGCCCTACGAGCAGTACTTC
>TRBV6-5|TRBJ1-1|NA|NA
CASSSGPNTEAFF
TGTGCCAGCAGTTCCGGACCGAACACTGAAGCTTTCTTT
>TRBV2|TRBJ2-7|NA|few
CASSEARLSEQYF
TGTGCCAGCAGTGAAGCTAGGCTCAGCGAGCAGTACTTC
>TRBV10-1|TRBJ2-4|TRBD1|NA
CASSAFRDREKNIQYF
TGCGCCAGCAGTGCCTTCCGGGACAGGGAAAAAAACATTCAGTACTTC
>TRBV6-4|TRBJ2-1|NA|NA
CASSDLGGGYNEQFF
TGTGCCAGCAGTGACTTAGGGGGAGGCTACAATGAGCAGTTCTTC
>TRBV9|TRBJ1-5|NA|NA
CASSEGGDQPQHF
TGTGCCAGCAGCGAGGGCGGTGATCAGCCCCAGCATTTT
>TRBV28|TRBJ2-3|NA|NA
CASSFPTTTSQGTDTQYF
TGTGCCAGCAGTTTCCCCACAACGACTAGCCAGGGGACAGATACGCAGTATTTT
>TRBV10-2|TRBJ2-7|NA|NA
CASSEFRLQPNEQYF
TGCGCCAGCAGTGAATTCCGGCTCCAGCCGAACGAGCAGTACTTC
>TRBV29-1|TRBJ2-7|TRBD2|NA
CSVELAGENYEQYF
TGCAGCGTTGAACTAGCGGGAGAAAACTACGAGCAGTACTTC
>TRBV14|TRBJ2-1|TRBD2|once
CASSPFSGDTYNEQFF
TGTGCCAGCAGCCCCTTTAGCGGGGACACATACAATGAGCAGTTCTTC
>TRBV28|TRBJ2-5|TRBD2|NA
CASSSSGGQETQYF
TGTGCCAGCAGTTCTAGCGGGGGCCAAGAGACCCAGTACTTC
>TRBV9|TRBJ1-1|NA|NA
CASSVGEMNTEAFF
TGTGCCAGCAGCGTGGGGGAAATGAACACTGAAGCTTTCTTT
>TRBV6-5|TRBJ2-2|NA|NA
CASSYDTGYPGELFF
TGTGCCAGCAGTTACGATACAGGGTATCCCGGGGAGCTGTTTTTT
>TRBV27|TRBJ1-2|NA|NA
CASSWGTRGDGYTF
TGTGCCAGCAGTTGGGGGACCAGAGGGGATGGCTACACCTTC
>TRBV27|TRBJ2-5|NA|NA
CASSWGLSQETQYF
TGTGCCAGCAGTTGGGGATTATCACAAGAGACCCAGTACTTC
>TRBV9|TRBJ2-6|TRBD1|NA
CASGQAEVSGANVLTF
TGTGCCAGTGGACAGGCCGAGGTCTCTGGGGCCAACGTCCTGACTTTC
>TRBV7-8|TRBJ2-7|TRBD1|NA
CASSPSGTGSYEQYF
TGTGCCAGCAGCCCCTCCGGGACAGGCTCCTACGAGCAGTACTTC
>TRBV4-2|TRBJ2-7|NA|NA
CASSQRDRAYEQYF
TGTGCCAGCAGCCAACGGGACCGAGCCTACGAGCAGTACTTC
>TRBV11-2|TRBJ2-2|NA|NA
CASSLTTGELFF
TGTGCCAGCAGCTTAACCACCGGGGAGCTGTTTTTT
>TRBV6-5|TRBJ2-1|NA|once
CASSPDSSSYNEQFF
TGTGCCAGCAGCCCTGACTCGAGCTCCTACAATGAGCAGTTCTTC
>TRBV4-3|TRBJ1-2|NA|NA
CASSQDNGQTNYGYTF
TGCGCCAGCAGCCAAGATAACGGACAGACTAACTATGGCTACACCTTC
>TRBV6-5|TRBJ1-1|TRBD1|NA
CASSYSGTDPEAFF
TGTGCCAGCAGTTACTCTGGGACAGACCCTGAAGCTTTCTTT
>TRBV6-5|TRBJ2-7|TRBD2|once
CASSYGGEGSYEQYF
TGTGCCAGCAGTTACGGCGGGGAGGGGTCCTACGAGCAGTACTTC
>TRBV6-5|TRBJ2-7|NA|once
CASSYFGGEQYF
TGTGCCAGCAGTTACTTCGGAGGGGAGCAGTACTTC
>TRBV27|TRBJ2-7|NA|NA
CASSLGATYEQYF
TGTGCCAGCAGTTTGGGGGCCACCTACGAGCAGTACTTC
>TRBV5-1|TRBJ2-5|NA|NA
CASSDMDRNQETQYF
TGCGCCAGCAGCGACATGGACAGAAATCAAGAGACCCAGTACTTC
>TRBV7-2|TRBJ1-2|NA|many
CASSSAEGYGYTF
TGTGCCAGCAGCTCAGCGGAGGGCTATGGCTACACCTTC
>TRBV13|TRBJ1-1|NA|NA
CASSLLRREAFF
TGTGCCAGCAGCTTATTACGGCGTGAAGCTTTCTTT
>TRBV5-1|TRBJ1-1|NA|NA
CASSHQGLTEAFF
TGCGCCAGCAGCCACCAGGGATTGACTGAAGCTTTCTTT
>TRBV29-1|TRBJ2-5|TRBD1|NA
CSARQGAGETQYF
TGCAGCGCCCGACAGGGGGCAGGGGAGACCCAGTACTTC
>TRBV10-3|TRBJ1-4|NA|NA
CAISESGGWEKLFF
TGTGCCATCAGTGAGTCAGGGGGATGGGAAAAACTGTTTTTT
>TRBV7-9|TRBJ2-1|NA|few
CASSPSANEQFF
TGTGCCAGCAGCCCAAGCGCCAATGAGCAGTTCTTC